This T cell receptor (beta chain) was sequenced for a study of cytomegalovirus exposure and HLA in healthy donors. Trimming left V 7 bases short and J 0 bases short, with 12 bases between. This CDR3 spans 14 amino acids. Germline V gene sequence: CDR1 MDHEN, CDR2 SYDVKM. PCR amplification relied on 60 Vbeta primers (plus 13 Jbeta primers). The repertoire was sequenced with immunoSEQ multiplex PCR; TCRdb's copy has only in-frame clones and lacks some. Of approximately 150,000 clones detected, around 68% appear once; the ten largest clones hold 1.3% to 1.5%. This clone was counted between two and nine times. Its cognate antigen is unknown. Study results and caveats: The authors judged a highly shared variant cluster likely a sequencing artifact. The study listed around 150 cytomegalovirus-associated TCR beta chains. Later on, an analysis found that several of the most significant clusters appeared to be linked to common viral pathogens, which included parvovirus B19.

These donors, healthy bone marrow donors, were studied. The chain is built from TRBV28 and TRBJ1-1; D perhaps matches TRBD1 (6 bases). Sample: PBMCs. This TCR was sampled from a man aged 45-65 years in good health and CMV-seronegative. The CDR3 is CASTRGGVNTEAFF. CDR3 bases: TGTGCCAGCACCCGAGGGGGGGTGAACACTGAAGCTTTCTTT.